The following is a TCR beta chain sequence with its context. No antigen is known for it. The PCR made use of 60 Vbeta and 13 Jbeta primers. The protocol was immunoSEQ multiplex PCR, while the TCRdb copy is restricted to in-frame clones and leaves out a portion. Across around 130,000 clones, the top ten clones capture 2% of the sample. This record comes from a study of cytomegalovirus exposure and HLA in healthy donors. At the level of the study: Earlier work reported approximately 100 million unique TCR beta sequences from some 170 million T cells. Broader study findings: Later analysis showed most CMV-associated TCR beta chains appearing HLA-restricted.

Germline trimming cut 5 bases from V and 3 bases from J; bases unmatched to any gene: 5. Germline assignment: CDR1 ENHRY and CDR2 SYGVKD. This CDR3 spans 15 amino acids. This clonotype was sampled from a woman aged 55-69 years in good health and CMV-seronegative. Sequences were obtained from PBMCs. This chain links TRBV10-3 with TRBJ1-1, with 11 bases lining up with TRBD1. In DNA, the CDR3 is TGTGCCATCAGTCCCCGGACAGGGGGCGACACTGAAGCTTTCTTT. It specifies CAISPRTGGDTEAFF.